The rows below give T cell receptor beta chains drawn from one sample of a study of blood T cell repertoires in COVID-19. TCRdb keeps only in-frame clones here, not all; method: immunoSEQ multiplex PCR. Of some 180,000 clones in the sample, 70% to 90% were seen once. The sample consisted of peripheral blood. These receptors all come from a man aged 35 to 55 with active or convalescent COVID-19. Both conserved end residues are part of each CDR3. D genes are given only for firm matches. Some rows have no size entry. The others give once, few or many, or a class for an expanded clone.

clone size	V gene	D gene	CDR3 length	J gene	CDR3 protein	CDR3 DNA
.	TRBV5-1	TRBD1	16	TRBJ1-1	CASSSRGGTVNTEAFF	TGCGCCAGCAGCTCCAGAGGGGGGACAGTGAACACTGAAGCTTTCTTT
.	TRBV19	.	14	TRBJ1-5	CASSDDSSNQPQHF	TGTGCCAGTAGTGACGACAGTAGCAATCAGCCCCAGCATTTT
.	TRBV9	.	19	TRBJ1-2	CASSNSLSRVGGLSYGYTF	TGTGCCAGCAGCAACTCCCTCTCTCGGGTCGGGGGACTCTCGTATGGCTACACCTTC
.	TRBV6-2/TRBV6-3	.	15	TRBJ2-1	CASSLDTSNLNEQFF	TGTGCCAGCAGTTTGGACACGAGCAATCTTAATGAGCAGTTCTTC
.	TRBV6-1	TRBD1	16	TRBJ1-2	CASSGIVGLSGGGYTF	TGTGCCAGCAGTGGCATAGTTGGTTTGTCAGGGGGAGGCTACACCTTC
.	TRBV28	.	12	TRBJ1-2	CAIGSANYGYTF	TGTGCCATCGGGTCCGCTAACTATGGCTACACCTTC
.	TRBV6-5	.	13	TRBJ2-1	CASSPSSYNEQFF	TGTGCCAGCAGTCCGAGCTCCTACAATGAGCAGTTCTTC
.	TRBV11-2	TRBD1	18	TRBJ1-1	CASSLNFQGEMVGTEAFF	TGTGCCAGCAGTCTTAATTTTCAGGGGGAAATGGTGGGAACTGAAGCTTTCTTT
.	TRBV7-8	.	13	TRBJ1-5	CASSFGRNQPQHF	TGTGCCAGCAGCTTTGGCAGAAATCAGCCCCAGCATTTT
.	TRBV7-9	TRBD1	16	TRBJ1-5	CASSSSLGQGSQPQHF	TGTGCCAGCAGCTCCTCTCTGGGACAGGGATCGCAGCCCCAGCATTTT
.	TRBV30	.	15	TRBJ2-1	CACSGLRGSYNEQFF	TGTGCCTGTTCAGGGTTGCGGGGCTCCTACAATGAGCAGTTCTTC
few	TRBV7-3	TRBD1	14	TRBJ2-5	CASSPGQGQETQYF	TGTGCCAGCAGCCCCGGACAGGGCCAAGAGACCCAGTACTTC
.	TRBV7-8	TRBD1	21	TRBJ2-3	CASSFPRSGTGVYWGPDTQYF	TGTGCCAGCAGCTTCCCAAGGAGTGGGACAGGGGTGTATTGGGGCCCAGATACGCAGTATTTT
.	TRBV7-3	.	15	TRBJ2-3	CASSSPQSSTDTQYF	TGTGCCAGCAGCTCACCACAATCTAGCACAGATACGCAGTATTTT